This entry lists 24 T cell receptor beta chains sequenced from one sample in a study of human T cells and chemical hapten exposure. Using its own MiXCR run on the RACE reads, TCRdb lists one record per CDR3 protein. The data contain more than 70,000 distinct CDR3 sequences, around 8.8% of them singletons. Specified time point: healthy volunteer bleed at 2 weeks. Whole blood that had not been fractionated was the source of extracted total RNA. The sequencing sample was made of whole blood. These receptors all stem from a female donor in good health. Some clones in this sample may be carry-over from other donors' samples.

In its sample, this clonotype was seen many times. This chain joins TRBV20-1 and TRBJ2-7; TRBD2 might be the D (5 bases). Trimming took off 1 base at V and 6 bases at J, with 13 bases between the two ends. The CDR3 is made up of 13 amino acids. Looked up from germline, CDR1 is DFQATT and CDR2 is SNEGSKA (reference sequence). CDR3 in amino acids: CSARGPTRAEQYF. The CDR3 coding sequence is TGCAGTGCTAGAGGACCCACTAGGGCCGAGCAGTACTTC.

This clonotype was detected ten times or more. The chain carries TRBV6-1 and TRBJ1-2; TRBD1 agrees at 8 bases. Trimming removed 4 bases from V and 8 bases from J; junction bases left unmatched: 6. Per germline, CDR1 MNHNS and CDR2 SASEGT. The CDR3 runs to 13 residues. The chain's CDR3 is CASSVRGQRGYTF. The CDR3 DNA reads as TGTGCCAGCAGTGTCAGGGGGCAGAGAGGCTACACCTTC.

There are a few counts of this clonotype. This sequence joins TRBV2 and TRBJ2-3; 8 nucleotides line up with TRBD1. CDR1 is SNHLY, CDR2 FYNNEI, per germline. The trim removed 4 bases at V and 4 bases at J, leaving 1 base unmatched. CDR3 length: 13 residues. The CDR3 loop is CASSGTGSDTQYF. The CDR3, as DNA: TGTGCCAGCAGTGGGACAGGGTCAGATACGCAGTATTTT.

This clonotype was recorded many times. The chain links TRBV28 to TRBJ2-7; possibly TRBD2 for D (5 bases). Germline CDR1 reads MDHEN; CDR2 reads SYDVKM. The CDR3 runs 15 residues. Trimming removed 5 bases at V and 1 base at J, with 15 bases between. The CDR3 bases are TGTGCCAGCAGTAACGCCGCCGGACTTTCCTACGAGCAGTACTTC. Translation gives CASSNAAGLSYEQYF. The whole variable domain, remainder taken from reference TRBV28 and TRBJ2-7, is DVKVTQSSRYLVKRTGEKVFLECVQDMDHENMFWYRQDPGLGLRLIYFSYDVKMKEKGDIPEGYSVSREKKERFSLILESASTNQTSMYLCASSNAAGLSYEQYFGPGTRLTVT.

The rearrangement joins TRBV7-8 to TRBJ2-1, with D perhaps TRBD1 (6 bases). Per germline, CDR1 SGHVS and CDR2 FQNEAQ. V lost 6 bases and J 0 bases, leaving 21 bases between the germline ends. CDR3 length equals 18 residues. The CDR3 reads CASSKSLGAQSSYNEQFF. In nucleotides, the CDR3 is TGTGCCAGCAGTAAGTCGTTGGGGGCACAGAGCTCCTACAATGAGCAGTTCTTC.

This clonotype was seen a handful of times. The chain recombines TRBV5-1 with TRBJ1-6; no definite D call. Trimming cost V 1 base and J 3 bases, with 11 bases left between them. This CDR3 comprises 16 residues. Germline lookup yields CDR1 SGHRS and CDR2 YFSETQ. Here the CDR3 reads CASSLLSRLYNSPLHF. In DNA form, the CDR3 reads TGCGCCAGCAGCTTGTTATCCAGGCTCTATAATTCACCCCTCCACTTT.

This clonotype was detected only a few times. J is TRBJ2-3 and V is TRBV18; D might be TRBD1 (5 bases). CDR1 KGHSH and CDR2 LQKENI come from the germline V gene. CDR3 length equals 14 residues. V lost 4 bases, J lost 4 bases, and 12 bases lay in between. The CDR3: CASSLYGQPDTQYF. CDR3 in DNA: TGTGCCAGCTCACTCTACGGACAACCAGATACGCAGTATTTT.

The gene calls are TRBV12-3 or TRBV12-4 and TRBJ2-6; perhaps TRBD2 as D (5 bases). V gave up 2 bases and J gave up 1 base, with 9 bases separating them. The CDR3 is 16 amino acids. The CDR3 nucleotides read TGTGCCAGCAGTTTACGGGGTCAGTCTGGGGCCAACGTCCTGACTTTC. This codes for CASSLRGQSGANVLTF.

This clonotype was counted between two and nine times. The V and J genes are TRBV6-2 or TRBV6-3 and TRBJ1-5, with a weak D call TRBD1 (6 bases). The V gene lost 5 bases and the J gene lost 5 bases, with 7 bases spanning the gap. Germline V lookup: CDR1 MNHEY, CDR2 SVGEGT. This CDR3 contains 12 residues. CDR3 DNA sequence: TGTGCCAGCAGTCACAGGGATCAGCCCCAGCATTTT. Amino acid sequence: CASSHRDQPQHF.

The V and J genes are TRBV13 and TRBJ2-3; tentatively, D is TRBD2 (6 bases). This CDR3 has 15 amino acids. V lost 5 bases and J lost 0, with 12 bases in between. Germline assignment: CDR1 PRHDT and CDR2 FYEKMQ (reference sequence). CDR3 sequence reads: CASSTTSGSTDTQYF. For the CDR3, the DNA is TGTGCCAGCAGCACCACCAGCGGGAGCACAGATACGCAGTATTTT.

As regards this clonotype: One base away lies a much larger clone, so this may be a sequencing read error. The chain employs TRBV5-5 and TRBJ1-2, with D perhaps TRBD1 (6 bases). From germline, CDR1 is SGHKS and CDR2 YYEKEE (reference sequence). The CDR3 totals 15 residues. DNA of the CDR3: TGTGTCAGCAGCCGGGACGGACAGACAAACTATGGCTACACCTTC. Encoded protein: CVSSRDGQTNYGYTF.

This clonotype was seen a handful of times. The chain links TRBV2 to TRBJ2-4; 11 bases line up with TRBD2. Germline V gene data show CDR1 as SNHLY and CDR2 as FYNNEI. The CDR3 length is 13 residues. V dropped 7 bases and J dropped 6; count of bases not matched to a gene: 2. The CDR3, as DNA: TGTGCCAGCAAGGGACTAGCGGCAAACATTCAGTACTTC. This sequence encodes CASKGLAANIQYF.

This clonotype was seen only a few times. V gene TRBV28 combines with J gene TRBJ1-3, with TRBD1 matching over 7 bases. With 6 bases clipped from V and 5 bases from J, the junction kept 7 bases outside the gene matches. The CDR3 length is 14 residues. The germline gives CDR1 MDHEN, CDR2 SYDVKM. The CDR3 is CASSWTGLRNTIYF. In DNA form, the CDR3 reads TGTGCCAGCAGCTGGACAGGTCTTCGAAACACCATATATTTT.

V gene TRBV11-2 combines with J gene TRBJ1-2; D gene ambiguous. The CDR3 loop spans 14 amino acids. The V end was cut by 2 bases, the J end by 2 bases, with 9 bases between. CDR1 is SGHAT and CDR2 is FQNNGV in the germline V gene. DNA for the CDR3: TGTGCCAGCAGCTTACGGGGAGGGAACTATGGCTACACCTTC. This codes for CASSLRGGNYGYTF.

This clonotype showed up just a few times. The CDR3 coding sequence is TGCAGTGCGAGGGGGGGCGGCCCAGGAGAGACCCAGTACTTC. Residues: CSARGGGPGETQYF. J is TRBJ2-5 and V is TRBV20-1; D is perhaps TRBD2 (7 bases). Trimming took off 6 bases at V and 4 bases at J, with 18 bases between the two ends. This CDR3 spans 14 amino acids. Germline loops: CDR1 DFQATT, CDR2 SNEGSKA (reference sequence).

This clonotype appeared many times. The chain has TRBV28 and TRBJ2-7, with 8 bases fitting TRBD1. Losses at the gene ends were 2 bases for V and 4 bases for J; bases not matched to a gene: 7. The CDR3 is 15 amino acids. The germline V gene has CDR1 MDHEN and CDR2 SYDVKM. CDR3 amino acids: CASSLPGTGGYEQYF. Written as DNA, the CDR3 is TGTGCCAGCAGTTTACCCGGGACAGGCGGATACGAGCAGTACTTC. Variable domain in full (rest from reference TRBV28 and TRBJ2-7): DVKVTQSSRYLVKRTGEKVFLECVQDMDHENMFWYRQDPGLGLRLIYFSYDVKMKEKGDIPEGYSVSREKKERFSLILESASTNQTSMYLCASSLPGTGGYEQYFGPGTRLTVT.

J is TRBJ2-3 and V is TRBV2; TRBD2 agrees at 11 bases. The V segment lost 5 bases and the J segment 6 bases; nucleotides outside the gene matches: 7. CDR3 length equals 15 residues. In germline, CDR1 is SNHLY, CDR2 FYNNEI. CDR3 in amino acids: CASSLTSGSGDTQYF. CDR3 in DNA: TGTGCCAGCAGTCTTACTAGCGGGAGTGGGGATACGCAGTATTTT.

The gene calls are TRBV20-1 and TRBJ2-5; D might be TRBD2 (5 bases). The V end was cut by 8 bases, the J end by 5 bases, with 24 bases between. The germline gives CDR1 DFQATT, CDR2 SNEGSKA (reference sequence). The CDR3 runs 15 residues. As DNA, the CDR3 is TGCAGTCACCCTCCACTGAGAGAGGGTGGTGAGACCCAGTACTTC. Protein: CSHPPLREGGETQYF.

In its sample, this clonotype was seen many times. This sequence joins TRBV20-1 and TRBJ2-1, with a weak D call TRBD1 (6 bases). V lost 6 bases and J 3 bases, leaving 15 bases between the germline ends. This CDR3 has 14 residues. The V gene's germline CDR1 is DFQATT and CDR2 SNEGSKA (reference sequence). The CDR3 is CSAQGRGGYNEQFF. In DNA form, the CDR3 reads TGCAGTGCACAGGGCAGGGGTGGCTACAATGAGCAGTTCTTC.

This clonotype appeared many times. This chain connects TRBV6-1 to TRBJ2-7, with D tentatively TRBD1 or TRBD2 (5 bases each). Trimming left V 8 bases short and J 2 bases short, with 16 bases between. Germline-derived CDR1 and CDR2 are MNHNS and SASEGT. The CDR3 has 14 residues. DNA for the CDR3: TGTGCCAGCGCGAGGGACCTCGGAACCTACGAGCAGTACTTC. Translation gives CASARDLGTYEQYF.

The chain combines TRBV20-1 with TRBJ2-7; the D is unclear. This CDR3 comprises 13 residues. Germline CDR1 and CDR2: DFQATT and SNEGSKA (reference sequence). Trimming stripped 3 bases from V and 6 bases from J, with 15 bases between. The DNA of the CDR3 is TGCAGTGCTAGGGACCCTTCAAAGGCCGAGCAGTACTTC. Translating it yields CSARDPSKAEQYF.

For this clonotype: This may be a read error, as it is one base from a much larger clone. The chain uses TRBV4-3 and TRBJ2-2, with 7 bases identical to TRBD1. Unmatched junction bases numbered 12, after V lost 0 bases and J lost 2 bases. CDR1 is LGHNA, CDR2 YSLEER, per germline. The CDR3 consists of 19 residues. In DNA, the CDR3 is TGCGCCAGCAGCCAAGATCTTGAAGTGGTAGGGGGCAACACCGGGGAGCTGTTTTTT. This translates into CASSQDLEVVGGNTGELFF.

This clonotype appeared many times. This chain uses TRBV6-2 or TRBV6-3 with TRBJ2-1; the match to TRBD2 covers 9 bases. Trimming removed 11 bases from V and 8 bases from J; junction bases left unmatched: 16. CDR1 MNHEY and CDR2 SVGEGT come from the germline V gene. There are 15 residues in the CDR3. CDR3 residues: CAAQLNSGSADEQFF. The CDR3 DNA reads as TGTGCCGCTCAGTTAAATAGCGGGAGTGCGGATGAGCAGTTCTTC.

The chain links TRBV20-1 to TRBJ1-1; no reliable D call. The germline V gene has CDR1 DFQATT and CDR2 SNEGSKA (reference sequence). V was shortened by 0 bases and J by 1 base, with 6 bases between the two germline ends. This CDR3 has 13 amino acids. The CDR3 DNA follows: TGCAGTGCTAGAGAAGATCAGAACACTGAAGCTTTCTTT. It yields the protein CSAREDQNTEAFF.